This TCR beta chain was identified during a study of cytomegalovirus exposure and HLA in healthy donors (dated by TCRdb to about 2017). Concerning the study at large: An earlier analysis of 587 of the donors reported 276 Gb of sequence data and roughly 120 million unique TCR beta sequences obtained from approximately 180 million T cells. To predict cytomegalovirus infection status, the study combined high-throughput TCR immunosequencing, statistical association of individual TCRs with disease status, and machine learning. The T cell repertoires of about 700 subjects were profiled by immunosequencing and related to cytomegalovirus serostatus. Of the 350 to 450 genotyped donors, approximately 80% were placed in the genetic ancestry cluster associated with self-reported Caucasian donors. In an earlier analysis of roughly 580 of the donors, high-throughput TCR beta sequencing was used to judge whether each TCR beta V gene segment behaved as functional or pseudogenic. HLA typing covered class I and class II loci at four-digit resolution. A later genetic analysis used genome-wide SNP genotypes for 398 of the 666 donors, treating that subset as a discovery cohort. The number of donors typed differed by locus, with roughly 620-630 for A, B, C, DRB1 and DQB1, around 520 for DQA1, over 600 for DPA1, and about 450 for DPB1. Donor age, sex, ethnicity and CMV serostatus were compiled alongside the repertoire data. An early release covering about 600 HLA-typed donors comprised approximately 290 gigabases of sequencing data and 65 million to 100 million unique TCR sequences. A later analysis re-examined previously published TCR beta repertoires from roughly 650 donors and added high-resolution HLA genotyping to investigate patterns of TCR occurrence. Besides the first cohort of more than 650 subjects, a separate validation cohort made up of roughly 120 different subjects was used. Among around 400 genotyped donors of the cohort, an average of approximately 240,000 unique TCR beta nucleotide sequences was sequenced per donor, of which 15% to 20% were non-productive. The study aimed to test whether signatures of past pathogen exposure could be identified by cataloging public T cell receptors. Several DR-DQ haplotypes were treated as single units for association and clustering because of strong linkage in the cohort. All discovery cohort repertoires had been generated using a single sequencing platform. In the later analysis, no new phenotypic data were used to find candidate immune exposures; instead, reliance was placed on TCR beta sequences and their occurrence across donors. The paper as a whole reports these results and caveats: Most TCR sequences were seen in very few donors, while some public TCRs were found in many individuals. In vitro tests confirmed that a few of the cytomegalovirus-associated TCR beta chains recognize cytomegalovirus antigens. Because some donors lacked HLA typing at each locus, the association tests relied only on the typed subset. Cytomegalovirus status was reported to be diagnosed by the classifier with high specificity and sensitivity in both the original and validation cohorts. Correlated functional status among segregating V segments might reflect linkage disequilibrium, but an unknown experimental factor could not be ruled out. Assigning TCR associations to individual alleles was difficult when HLA alleles, especially DR and DQ, strongly co-occurred. Presence/absence analyses assumed roughly uniform sequencing depth across donors, an assumption that may not hold. In this cohort, only TCR beta chains were sequenced, and detectable features were limited by the absence of alpha or paired-chain data. A later analysis found that most CMV-associated TCR beta chains appeared HLA-restricted, with HLA associations seemingly driven largely by CMV exposure. Compared with the approximately 710-donor mean, donors in an Asian-associated ancestry cluster had fewer N-insertions in productive TCRs, according to a later genetic analysis. Because counts were too low, roughly 17 rarely observed V segments, including chromosome 9 orphons, were left out of the earlier analysis of some 600 of the donors. It was suggested by the authors that the approach could potentially be generalized to other disease states and immunological phenotypes. In the study, approximately 150 TCR beta chains were listed as associated with cytomegalovirus. At a false discovery rate of 0.05, a later analysis linked some 18,000 TCR beta sequences to specific HLA alleles. A group of highly shared sequence variants was considered likely to be a technical artifact of the sequencing pipeline. In a later analysis, HLA-associated TCR beta chains showed more clonal expansion and lower generation probabilities than non-associated chains that were equally common. CMV serostatus was the only immune exposure information available for the cohort. Several of the top co-occurrence clusters appeared to be linked to parvovirus B19, influenza, CMV and Epstein-Barr virus, according to a later analysis. In a later genetic analysis, a missense DCLRE1C variant was associated with V-gene and J-gene trimming of TCR beta chains, and the association was replicated in an independent cohort. A further reported finding was that TCR beta sequences accurately predicted the HLA-A and HLA-B alleles for most subjects in the first cohort. In an earlier analysis of approximately 590 of the donors, most TCR beta V segments appeared in productive rearrangements about 87% or about 30% of the time, broadly matching IMGT annotations. A later analysis found that TCR association rates varied across HLA loci, with DRB1 alleles showing the most associated TCRs and HLA-C alleles the fewest. Some IMGT-functional V segments, including TRBV6-2 and TRBV6-3, could not be distinguished by the 87-base-pair reads and were therefore excluded.

The library was built by means of the immunoSEQ multiplex PCR assay. For the multiplex PCR, a mixture combining 60 forward primers for TCR Vbeta segments and 13 reverse primers for TCR Jbeta segments was used. The CDR3 region of rearranged TCR beta genes was amplified from genomic DNA with a multiplex PCR assay. The amplified TCR beta libraries were sequenced on the Illumina HiSeq System as 87-base-pair reads. The authors processed their data as follows. A later analysis counted about 76 million unique TCR beta chains across the 500 to 850 repertoires, and roughly 9.9 million of these chains were shared by at least two donors. Raw reads were error-corrected and collapsed into unique sequences with a nearest-neighbor algorithm that merged closely related sequences to remove PCR and sequencing errors. CDR3 sequences were aligned to IMGT reference sequences to assign V, D and J gene segments. For a sequence to be retained, at least a six-nucleotide match to both a V gene segment and a J gene segment was required. Rearrangements were called productive when the CDR3 lacked stop codons and stayed in frame with V and J; all others were non-productive. CDR3 was defined according to IMGT convention as the region running from the second conserved V-encoded cysteine to the conserved J-encoded phenylalanine. Sequences without an unambiguous match to a single V gene segment were excluded from the earlier analysis of 450 to 650 of the donors. In an earlier analysis of 587 of the donors, V segments were called functional above 56.7% productive rearrangements and were called segregating when the between-donor standard deviation exceeded 5%. A statistical classification framework was developed to diagnose cytomegalovirus status using the catalog of TCR beta chain sequences. In a later analysis, V and J genes were assigned by comparing TCR nucleotide sequences against IMGT/GENE-DB human TR gene sequences. The TCRdist pipeline was used in a later analysis to assign CDR3 sequences and most-parsimonious VDJ recombination scenarios. In a later analysis, each TCR beta chain was defined by its CDR3 amino acid sequence together with its V-gene family, and reads without a unique V-gene family were excluded. To address suspected cross-contamination and a sequencing artifact, a later analysis removed approximately 600 highly shared, low-generation-probability nucleotide sequences. In a later analysis, a clonal expansion index was calculated for each public chain from normalized within-repertoire ranks of inferred template counts. Generation probabilities in a later analysis came from a VDJ recombination model fitted to out-of-frame rearrangements, and those results were checked against IGoR. In a later analysis, hypergeometric tests were used to score TCR-TCR, TCR-HLA and TCR-CMV co-occurrence, with a repertoire-size bias correction applied to TCR pairs. A later analysis estimated false discovery rates by permuting HLA or CMV assignments 20 times. A later analysis grouped co-occurring TCRs with DBSCAN, adding TCRdist sequence similarity when clustering within HLA-allele-positive subsets. Repertoires with fewer than 30,000 or more than 120,000 public chains, plus five repertoires with anomalous nucleotide sharing, were excluded from co-occurrence clustering. What TCRdb holds here is the immuneACCESS table cut down to in-frame rearrangements. Part of the clones is not present; checked against another copy, under half of the missing clones reflect an unresolved V gene, and the others are unexplained. The D gene and trimming were derived from the DNA, and the V and J assignments and clone size from that table. This sample lists hundreds of thousands of clones; around 66% were detected once. The ten largest clones add up to 2% to 2.5% of the sample.

The cohort consisted of approximately 690 healthy bone marrow donors. Cohort members were all nominally healthy when sampled, although unrecorded immune exposures were likely present. The donor tested CMV seronegative, placing the donor among the 300 to 450 seronegative members of the cohort. Every donor gave a peripheral blood sample, and the peripheral blood mononuclear cells from that sample were used for TCR beta sequencing. The Qiagen DNeasy Blood Extraction Kit was used to extract genomic DNA from the blood cell samples. The CDR3 has 16 amino acids, counting the end cysteine and phenylalanine. CDR3 DNA only is kept here, 48 bases in frame from base 1. V is pruned by 5 bases and J by 0 bases, leaving 9 bases of the junction without a gene match. According to the germline V gene (reference sequence), CDR1 reads LNHDA and CDR2 reads SQIVND. As for this clone: Its antigen has not been determined. No quality values exist for individual bases; no much larger clone is one base distant.

Recombination linked TRBV19 to TRBJ1-2, with TRBD1 matching 7 junction bases. The sample comprised PBMCs. This clonotype was obtained from a female donor in good health and CMV-seronegative. The CDR3 region reads CASSLDGGTANYGYTF. The bases read TGTGCCAGTAGTCTCGATGGGGGGACAGCTAACTATGGCTACACCTTC.